These T cell receptor beta chains were read from a single sample in a study of human T cells and chemical hapten exposure. TCRdb itself ran the RACE reads through MiXCR, one entry per CDR3 protein. The sample shows roughly 200,000 distinct CDR3 sequences, about 22% of them seen only once. Sequences were derived from whole blood, sampled in connection with sensitization to the hapten diphenylcyclopropenone (DPC). These TCRs come from a woman in her thirties or forties with alopecia areata. Some clones in this sample may be carry-over from other donors' samples. Both conserved end residues are part of each CDR3. The D gene is left open where the match is weak. Size tells how often a clone was seen (once, few, many) or the class of an expanded clone, and some rows leave it out.

length	size	V	J	D	DNA	CDR3
14	NA	TRBV20-1	TRBJ2-1	NA	TGCAGTGCTAGCGACGGGTTCTCCTACAATGAGCAGTTCTTC	CSASDGFSYNEQFF
12	NA	TRBV15	TRBJ2-3	NA	TGTGCCACCAGCAGAGGGAGGGATACGCAGTATTTT	CATSRGRDTQYF
16	few	TRBV6-5	TRBJ2-7	TRBD2	TGTGCCAGCAAACGTCGGGGGGGCGACCTTTTGGGCGAGCAGTACTTC	CASKRRGGDLLGEQYF
14	NA	TRBV28	TRBJ1-1	NA	TGTGCCAGCAGTTCAGGGGCCATGAACACTGAAGCTTTCTTT	CASSSGAMNTEAFF
11	few	TRBV20-1	TRBJ1-1	NA	TGCAGTGCTCCAGAAAACACTGAAGCTTTCTTT	CSAPENTEAFF
15	NA	TRBV18	TRBJ1-6	NA	TGTGCCAGCTCACCTGGGGGTCCGAATAATTCACCCCTCCACTTT	CASSPGGPNNSPLHF
16	many	TRBV24-1	TRBJ2-1	TRBD2	TGTGCCACCAGTGATACCGGGACTAGCGGGAGCTATGAGCAGTTCTTC	CATSDTGTSGSYEQFF
14	NA	TRBV27	TRBJ1-2	NA	TGTGCCAGCAGCCCTCTACGGGGGGCTGATGGCTACACCTTC	CASSPLRGADGYTF
12	once	TRBV2	TRBJ2-2	NA	TGTGCCAGTCTCAGGAACACCGGGGAGCTGTTTTTT	CASLRNTGELFF
15	NA	TRBV6-5	TRBJ2-7	NA	TGTGCCAGCAGTTACGGGCCACGCTTTATCTACGAGCAGTACTTC	CASSYGPRFIYEQYF
16	few	TRBV7-8	TRBJ2-3	NA	TGTGCCAGCAGCTCACTCACGGGACCCAGCACAGATACGCAGTATTTT	CASSSLTGPSTDTQYF
13	NA	TRBV12-3/TRBV12-4	TRBJ2-5	TRBD1	TGTGCCAGCAAGGGGGCGGCACAAGAGACCCAGTACTTC	CASKGAAQETQYF
14	NA	TRBV5-1	TRBJ2-5	TRBD2	TGCGCCAGCAGCTTGTGGACTAGCCGAGAGACCCAGTACTTC	CASSLWTSRETQYF
13	few	TRBV9	TRBJ2-1	NA	TGTGCCAGCAGCGGCGGACAGCTCAATGAGCAGTTCTTC	CASSGGQLNEQFF
12	NA	TRBV29-1	TRBJ2-7	NA	TGCAGTTGTGGAGGGAGCTCCTACGAGCAGTACTTC	CSCGGSSYEQYF
14	NA	TRBV20-1	TRBJ2-1	TRBD2	TGCAGTGCTAGAAGCGGGAGGGCCGAGAATGAGCAGTTCTTC	CSARSGRAENEQFF